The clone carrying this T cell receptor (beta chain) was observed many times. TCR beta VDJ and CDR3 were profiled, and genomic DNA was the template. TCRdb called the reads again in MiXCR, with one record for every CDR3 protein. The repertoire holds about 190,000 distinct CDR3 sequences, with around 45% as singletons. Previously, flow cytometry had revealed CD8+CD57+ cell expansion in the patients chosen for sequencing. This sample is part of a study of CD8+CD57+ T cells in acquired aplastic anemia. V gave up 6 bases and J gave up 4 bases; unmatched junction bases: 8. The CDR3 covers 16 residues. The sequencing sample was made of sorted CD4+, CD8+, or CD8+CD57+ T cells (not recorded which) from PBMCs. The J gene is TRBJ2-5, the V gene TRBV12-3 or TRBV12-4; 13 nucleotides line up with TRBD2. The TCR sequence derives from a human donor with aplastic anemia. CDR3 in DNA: TGTGCCAGCAGCGAGGGACTAGCGGGAAGGGGAGAGACCCAGTACTTC. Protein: CASSEGLAGRGETQYF.